This TCR beta chain was recovered during a study of blood T cell repertoires in COVID-19. Study-level background: PBMCs, B-cell-depleted T cells, or T cells provided the cDNA or gDNA that made up the material.

The table lists this clone with a few counts. As processed by the authors: Quantification of nucleated cells was approximated via reference gene primer amplification. Libraries were prepared by immunoSEQ multiplex PCR; TCRdb keeps only in-frame clonotypes and omits some of them. D and trimming were read from the DNA, whereas the V and J calls and clone size are those reported in that table. This repertoire shows a few hundred thousand clones, 65% to 85% found once; its top ten account for 1% to 1.5%. The receptor was isolated from a woman between 50 and 59 years old with acute or convalescent COVID-19. Sequences were obtained from peripheral blood.

CDR3 nucleotides: TGTGCCAGTCACAACGGGTACGAGCAGTACTTC. Encoded protein: CASHNGYEQYF. The chain joins TRBV18 to TRBJ2-7; D is ambiguous. V was pared by 9 bases and J by 4 bases, with 10 bases between. Germline values: CDR1 KGHSH, CDR2 LQKENI. The CDR3 sequence is 11 residues long.